This passage covers 32 T cell receptor beta chains from one sample sequenced in a study of early T cells in non-severe SARS-CoV-2 infection. TCRdb re-called the 5' RACE reads through MiXCR, storing one row per CDR3 protein. The sample shows 85,000 to 90,000 distinct CDR3 sequences, approximately 14% of them seen only once. The sequenced sample was whole blood. The receptors here all came from an adult who was a healthcare worker with PCR-confirmed SARS-CoV-2 infection or an uninfected control (not recorded which).

In its sample, this clonotype was seen many times. The V call is TRBV7-6, the J call TRBJ2-7; a weak D match, TRBD1 (5 bases). The CDR3 loop spans 15 amino acids. Germline CDR1 is SGHVS and CDR2 is FNYEAQ. Trimming pared 1 base from V and 2 bases from J, leaving 12 bases between. The CDR3 spells CASSLDPRATYEQYF. The CDR3 DNA reads as TGTGCCAGCAGCTTAGACCCCAGGGCCACCTACGAGCAGTACTTC.

This clonotype has only a few counts. This chain connects TRBV11-2 to TRBJ1-2; TRBD1 matches 8 bases. Trimming cost V 5 bases and J 8 bases; bases outside gene matches: 13. This CDR3 is 15 amino acids long. Germline CDR1 SGHAT, CDR2 FQNNGV. CDR3 coding DNA: TGTGCCAGCAGCACGCACACAGGGGGGCTACAAGGCTACACCTTC. This encodes CASSTHTGGLQGYTF.

The V and J genes are TRBV19 and TRBJ2-1, with D unresolved. The CDR3 totals 13 residues. Germline values: CDR1 LNHDA, CDR2 SQIVND (reference sequence). Trimming left V 6 bases short and J 8 bases short, with 14 bases between. CDR3 nucleotides: TGTGCCAGTAGGATCGAGCTAGGCGATGAGCAGTTCTTC. This gives the protein CASRIELGDEQFF.

This clonotype turned up a few times. The chain links TRBV12-2 to TRBJ1-5; no check of the table's D call, TRBD1, against the DNA was made. TRBV12-2 is shown as a pseudogene. The CDR3 extends over 14 amino acids. CDR3 sequence reads: CAMAQSSSNQPQHF. As DNA, the CDR3 is TGTGCAATGGCGCAGAGTAGTAGCAATCAGCCCCAGCATTTT.

This clonotype has only a few counts. J is TRBJ2-4 and V is TRBV4-1, with 8 bases matching TRBD1. The CDR3 extends over 14 amino acids. V gave up 8 bases and J gave up 8 bases; unmatched junction bases: 11. The germline CDR1 and CDR2 sequences are MGHRA and YSYEKL. CDR3 region: CASSTSTGEDIQYF. CDR3 DNA sequence: TGCGCCAGCTCCACCTCGACAGGGGAGGACATTCAGTACTTC.

This clonotype was detected a few times. The chain joins TRBV20-1 to TRBJ2-2; the D is unclear. CDR3 size: 14 residues. CDR1 is DFQATT and CDR2 is SNEGSKA in the germline V gene (reference sequence). Between the trimmed V and J ends, which lost 4 bases and 7 bases, there was a span of 16 bases. The CDR3 region is CSATALSNVGELFF. For the CDR3, the DNA is TGCAGTGCTACAGCCCTCTCGAACGTCGGGGAGCTGTTTTTT.

The table lists this clonotype with a few counts. The chain combines TRBV12-3 or TRBV12-4 with TRBJ2-7, with 7 bases identical to TRBD2. After removal of 8 bases from V and 9 bases from J, the junction contained 13 bases not matched to a gene. The CDR3 is 13 residues long. CDR3 DNA sequence: TGTGCCAGCTGCCCGGGAGGTACTATAGTGCAGTACTTC. It encodes CASCPGGTIVQYF.

V and J are TRBV2 and TRBJ2-7; 8 nucleotides align to TRBD1. CDR1 is SNHLY, CDR2 FYNNEI, per germline. The CDR3 has 13 residues. V lost 6 bases, J lost 4 bases, and 5 bases stayed unmatched. The chain's CDR3 is CASRGTGVYEQYF. DNA for the CDR3: TGTGCCAGCAGGGGGACAGGCGTTTACGAGCAGTACTTC.

This clonotype was seen more than once but under ten times. In nucleotides, the CDR3 is TGCAGTGCTAGAGCCCTGATCCAATCCGGGACTAGCAGCTCCTACGAGCAGTACTTC. Residues: CSARALIQSGTSSSYEQYF. This rearrangement joins TRBV20-1 to TRBJ2-7, with TRBD2 matching over 9 bases. This CDR3 is built from 19 residues. Germline V gene data show CDR1 as DFQATT and CDR2 as SNEGSKA (reference sequence). V lost 1 base, J lost 0 bases, and 16 bases stayed unmatched.

The chain couples TRBV12-3 or TRBV12-4 to TRBJ1-2; D gene uncertain. The CDR3 is 12 amino acids. V lost 2 bases, J lost 4 bases, and 5 bases lay in between. The DNA of the CDR3 is TGTGCCAGCAGTTTACGCGGCTATGGCTACACCTTC. This translates into CASSLRGYGYTF.

This clonotype was counted only a few times. V and J are TRBV5-1 and TRBJ2-7; TRBD2 agrees at 9 bases. Germline assignment: CDR1 SGHRS and CDR2 YFSETQ. V was pared by 0 bases and J by 3 bases, with 10 bases of the junction left unmatched. This CDR3 spans 17 amino acids. The CDR3 region is CASSLVPLGSGSYEQYF. The CDR3 nucleotides read TGCGCCAGCAGCTTGGTGCCCTTGGGTAGCGGGAGCTACGAGCAGTACTTC.

The sample holds a few counts of this clonotype. The rearrangement uses TRBV3-1 and TRBJ2-3; possible D gene TRBD2, 5 bases. Germline V lookup: CDR1 LGHDT, CDR2 YNNKEL (reference sequence). V was shortened by 0 bases and J by 0 bases, with 10 bases between the two germline ends. The CDR3 extends over 16 amino acids. CDR3 protein: CASSQDRGPSTDTQYF. CDR3 in DNA: TGTGCCAGCAGCCAAGATCGAGGGCCCAGCACAGATACGCAGTATTTT.

This clonotype was seen at least ten times. The chain links TRBV12-3 or TRBV12-4 to TRBJ1-1; D gene ambiguous. The CDR3 contains 14 residues. The V end was cut by 3 bases, the J end by 6 bases, with 14 bases between. CDR3 sequence reads: CASSLAGIGAEAFF. For the CDR3, the DNA is TGTGCCAGCAGTTTGGCAGGCATCGGCGCTGAAGCTTTCTTT.

A few counts support this clonotype. The chain couples TRBV20-1 to TRBJ1-3; the D is unclear. CDR1 is DFQATT and CDR2 is SNEGSKA in the germline V gene (reference sequence). The length of the CDR3 is 14 residues. V gave up 6 bases and J gave up 4 bases, with 16 bases separating them. The CDR3 sequence is CSAADLKPGNTIYF. Here the CDR3 DNA reads TGCAGTGCCGCGGACCTCAAGCCAGGAAACACCATATATTTT.

The CDR3 protein is CASSLGRQQPQHF. The CDR3 DNA sequence: TGTGCCAGCAGCTTAGGAAGGCAGCAGCCCCAGCATTTT. The chain is built from TRBV11-2 and TRBJ1-5; D is ambiguous. The CDR3 covers 13 residues. From germline, CDR1 is SGHAT and CDR2 FQNNGV. Deletions cut 1 base from V and 7 bases from J, with 8 bases between.

This clonotype turned up a few times. The chain recombines TRBV11-2 with TRBJ1-2, with 11 bases identical to TRBD1. The CDR3 extends over 14 amino acids. Germline assignment: CDR1 SGHAT and CDR2 FQNNGV. V was clipped by 5 bases and J by 11 bases; unmatched bases: 10. CDR3 DNA sequence: TGTGCCAGCAGCCAGCAACGGACAGGGGGCGCATACACCTTC. The encoded protein is CASSQQRTGGAYTF.

The chain carries TRBV18 and TRBJ2-1; possible D gene TRBD1, 6 bases. Looked up from germline, CDR1 is KGHSH and CDR2 is LQKENI. This CDR3 is built from 16 residues. The V gene lost 1 base and the J gene lost 10 bases, with 20 bases spanning the gap. CDR3 protein: CASSPRNRARKEEQFF. DNA of the CDR3: TGTGCCAGCTCACCACGGAACAGGGCCCGGAAAGAGGAGCAGTTCTTC.

The rearrangement uses TRBV30 and TRBJ2-1; D is ambiguous. V was cut by 1 base and J by 4 bases, with 11 bases left in between. This CDR3 has 14 residues. Germline V CDR1 and CDR2: GTSNPN, SVGIG (reference sequence). In DNA form, the CDR3 reads TGTGCCTGGAGTGAAAGGTCGGTGTACAATGAGCAGTTCTTC. This translates into CAWSERSVYNEQFF.

The chain couples TRBV9 to TRBJ2-2; tentatively, D is TRBD1 (6 bases). Trimming left V 4 bases short and J 5 bases short, with 18 bases between. The CDR3 is 16 amino acids. The V gene's germline CDR1 is SGDLS and CDR2 YYNGEE. CDR3 region: CASSPPAGADTGELFF. CDR3 coding DNA: TGTGCCAGCAGCCCACCAGCAGGGGCGGATACCGGGGAGCTGTTTTTT.

The sample holds one count of this clonotype. The gene calls are TRBV14 and TRBJ2-1; TRBD1 aligns across 7 bases. The CDR3 has 17 amino acids. Trimming removed 3 bases from V and 2 bases from J; junction bases left unmatched: 10. Germline CDR1 is SGHDN and CDR2 is FVKESK. The chain's CDR3 is CASSHDLRDSPYNEQFF. In DNA, the CDR3 is TGTGCCAGCAGCCACGACCTCCGGGACAGCCCCTACAATGAGCAGTTCTTC.

This clonotype was observed at least ten times. The V call is TRBV2, the J call TRBJ1-5; 11 positions match TRBD1. V lost 8 bases and J lost 1; bases outside the gene matches: 4. Germline CDR1 is SNHLY and CDR2 is FYNNEI. CDR3 length equals 15 residues. In nucleotides, the CDR3 is TGTGCCAGCGTCCGGGACAGGGGGAGCAATCAGCCCCAGCATTTT. It specifies CASVRDRGSNQPQHF.

Note on this clonotype: This clone may be a read error of a much larger clone one base away. The chain has TRBV20-1 and TRBJ2-7; the match to TRBD2 covers 11 bases. The CDR3 has 16 amino acids. Unmatched junction bases numbered 16, after V lost 6 bases and J lost 6 bases. Germline V gene data show CDR1 as DFQATT and CDR2 as SNEGSKA (reference sequence). This CDR3 is CSAINGLAGGPGEQYF. The CDR3 DNA reads as TGCAGTGCCATAAACGGGTTAGCGGGAGGGCCGGGCGAGCAGTACTTC.

This clonotype has just a few counts. The rearrangement joins TRBV5-1 to TRBJ2-7; the D gene is possibly TRBD2 (6 bases). Deletions cut 3 bases from V and 0 bases from J, with 10 bases between. Germline V gene data show CDR1 as SGHRS and CDR2 as YFSETQ. The CDR3 loop spans 14 amino acids. The CDR3 loop is CASSWGVSSYEQYF. CDR3 nucleotides: TGCGCCAGCAGCTGGGGGGTGAGCTCCTACGAGCAGTACTTC.

The chain joins TRBV3-1 to TRBJ2-7; D is unclear. The CDR3 is 12 residues long. Between the trimmed V and J ends, which lost 1 base and 6 bases, there was a span of 7 bases. Per the germline V gene, CDR1 is LGHDT and CDR2 is YNNKEL (reference sequence). The CDR3: CASSQGGGEQYF. The CDR3 DNA is TGTGCCAGCAGCCAAGGGGGTGGCGAGCAGTACTTC.

Turning to this clonotype: An end of the junction differs from the germline gene, which may be a read error. The chain has TRBV28 and TRBJ1-1; D perhaps matches TRBD1 (6 bases). Germline V gene data show CDR1 as MDHEN and CDR2 as SYDVKM. This CDR3 spans 12 amino acids. CDR3 residues: CASSLGGTKAFF. The CDR3 DNA is TGTGCCAGCAGTTTGGGGGGCACTAAAGCTTTCTTT.

The chain uses TRBV7-9 and TRBJ2-1; 7 bases are a match to TRBD1. V lost 1 base to trimming and J lost 1 base; unmatched junction nucleotides: 4. The CDR3 is made up of 16 amino acids. CDR1 is SEHNR and CDR2 is FQNEAQ in the germline V gene (reference sequence). The CDR3: CASSLEQGLSYNEQFF. The CDR3 DNA sequence: TGTGCCAGCAGCTTAGAACAGGGGTTATCCTACAATGAGCAGTTCTTC.

This clonotype was seen repeatedly, ten times or more. The chain couples TRBV19 to TRBJ2-2; TRBD2 aligns across 13 bases. The CDR3 extends over 16 amino acids. V was clipped by 5 bases and J by 2 bases; unmatched bases: 2. CDR1 and CDR2 (germline): LNHDA, SQIVND (reference sequence). CDR3 sequence (DNA): TGTGCCAGTAGTTGGACTAGCGGGAGAAACACCGGGGAGCTGTTTTTT. This encodes CASSWTSGRNTGELFF.

This clonotype was counted many times. The chain has TRBV5-1 and TRBJ1-6, with TRBD1 as a possible D gene (5 bases). The CDR3 totals 14 residues. Trimming removed 3 bases from V and 7 bases from J, with 11 bases in between. The germline gives CDR1 SGHRS, CDR2 YFSETQ. CDR3 in amino acids: CASSSGLMNSPLHF. The DNA of the CDR3 is TGCGCCAGCAGCTCGGGACTCATGAATTCACCCCTCCACTTT.

This clonotype came up a few times. The CDR3 here is CASSLVQGYGYTF. The DNA for the CDR3 is TGTGCCAGCAGCTTGGTACAGGGCTATGGCTACACCTTC. This rearrangement joins TRBV5-6 to TRBJ1-2, with a weak D call TRBD1 (6 bases). CDR1 SGHDT and CDR2 YYEEEE come from the germline V gene. The CDR3 is 13 residues long. With 0 bases removed from V and 4 bases from J, the gap between germline ends came to 7 bases. Complete variable domain (other parts from reference TRBV5-6 and TRBJ1-2): DAGVTQSPTHLIKTRGQQVTLRCSPKSGHDTVSWYQQALGQGPQFIFQYYEEEERQRGNFPDRFSGHQFPNYSSELNVNALLLGDSALYLCASSLVQGYGYTFGSGTRLTVV.

There are many counts of this clonotype. This sequence joins TRBV20-1 and TRBJ1-5; D perhaps matches TRBD1 (6 bases). Germline V gene sequence: CDR1 DFQATT, CDR2 SNEGSKA (reference sequence). This CDR3 has 15 residues. Between the trimmed V and J ends, which lost 5 bases and 3 bases, there was a span of 17 bases. CDR3 amino acids: CSASAYTGHNQPQHF. The CDR3 nucleotides read TGCAGTGCTTCGGCGTATACAGGGCACAATCAGCCCCAGCATTTT.

This clonotype showed up many times. V usage is TRBV20-1 and J usage is TRBJ1-2, with 9 bases lining up with TRBD1. Germline CDR1 and CDR2: DFQATT and SNEGSKA (reference sequence). The trim removed 1 base at V and 4 bases at J, leaving 1 base unmatched. The CDR3 covers 13 residues. The CDR3 sequence is CSARGDRAYGYTF. The CDR3, as DNA: TGCAGTGCTAGAGGGGACAGGGCCTATGGCTACACCTTC.

This clonotype was counted between two and nine times. The chain uses TRBV11-2 and TRBJ1-6; D not resolved. The germline CDR1 and CDR2 sequences are SGHAT and FQNNGV. The V end lost 2 bases, the J end lost 4 bases, and 9 bases lay between the germline ends. This CDR3 has 15 residues. The CDR3 loop is CASSLSKGYNSPLHF. The DNA for the CDR3 is TGTGCCAGCAGCTTAAGTAAGGGATATAATTCACCCCTCCACTTT. The full variable domain, in which reference TRBV11-2 and TRBJ1-6 provide the parts outside the CDR3, is EAGVAQSPRYKIIEKRQSVAFWCNPISGHATLYWYQQILGQGPKLLIQFQNNGVVDDSQLPKDRFSAERLKGVDSTLKIQPAKLEDSAVYLCASSLSKGYNSPLHFGNGTRLTVT.